This TCR beta chain was identified during a study of blood T cell repertoires in COVID-19. The wider study: Both acute and convalescent COVID-19 samples were obtained from the United States, Italy and Spain. The analysed material was cDNA or gDNA that came from T cells, B-cell-depleted T cells, or PBMCs.

Clones were read by immunoSEQ multiplex PCR, and TCRdb kept only the in-frame ones, dropping some. The sample shows approximately 290,000 clones, 80% to 90% of them seen only once. Enrollees, about 18 to 89 years old, lived in roughly 24 US areas. Participants were placed into cohorts based on the clinical history they reported. Germline CDR1 and CDR2: SGHRS and YFSETQ. The CDR3 is made up of 15 amino acids. The V and J ends lost 2 bases and 0 bases respectively, with 8 bases between them. V usage is TRBV5-1 and J usage is TRBJ1-4; the D gene is possibly TRBD1 (5 bases). The specimen sequenced was PBMCs or T cells enriched from blood (not recorded which). The source of this sequence is a woman in her 30s who had recovered from COVID-19. The CDR3 DNA sequence: TGCGCCAGCAGCTTAGGGGCCTCAACTAATGAAAAACTGTTTTTT. Its protein product is CASSLGASTNEKLFF.